This is a list of T cell receptor beta chains from one sample in a study of blood T cells in healthy people across ages. Each CDR3 protein gets one entry after TCRdb re-called the 5' RACE reads with MiXCR. The data show fewer than 900,000 distinct CDR3 sequences, approximately 43% seen once. Sequencing used blood. The receptors derive from a woman aged 55-75 years in good health. The CDR3 runs from the conserved cysteine through the conserved F or W. D genes are given only for firm matches. Expanded clones get a size class; other rows say once, few or many, or leave the size out.

TRBJ2-1 TRBD1 few TRBV4-2 TGTGCCAGCAGCCAAGAGGGGACAGGGGGCAGGTACAATGAGCAGTTCTTC CASSQEGTGGRYNEQFF
TRBJ2-3 TRBD1 many TRBV12-3/TRBV12-4 TGTGCCAGCAGTTTAGGGACAGGGGGTCAGGATACGCAGTATTTT CASSLGTGGQDTQYF
TRBJ1-4 NA NA TRBV5-1 TGCGCCAGCAGCCCCGATGGGTGGGGAACTAATGAAAAACTGTTTTTT CASSPDGWGTNEKLFF
TRBJ2-3 TRBD2 few TRBV7-2 TGTGCCAGCAGCTTACAAACTAGCGGCACAGATACGCAGTATTTT CASSLQTSGTDTQYF
TRBJ1-1 NA once TRBV7-2 TGTGCCAGCAGCTTAGTGGGCGGGGGGAACACTGAAGCTTTCTTT CASSLVGGGNTEAFF
TRBJ2-5 NA NA TRBV7-9 TGTGCCAGCAGCTTAGAGGAGAGGACCCAGTACTTC CASSLEERTQYF
TRBJ2-7 NA NA TRBV6-1 TGTGCCAGCAGTGAAGGCCGAGTCACCTACAATGAGCAGTACTTC CASSEGRVTYNEQYF
TRBJ2-7 TRBD2 many TRBV27 TGTGCCAGCAGTCCAACTAGCGGGAGGGCCTACGAGCAGTACTTC CASSPTSGRAYEQYF
TRBJ2-1 TRBD2 once TRBV20-1 TGCAGTGCTAGAGATCCCGGACTAGCGGTTGTTGAGCAGTTCTTC CSARDPGLAVVEQFF
TRBJ2-1 TRBD2 NA TRBV20-1 TGCAGTGCCCCCGGAGTACTAGCGGATTACAATGAGCAGTTCTTC CSAPGVLADYNEQFF
TRBJ1-2 TRBD1 NA TRBV27 TGTGCCAGCAGTACAGGACAGGGGGCTGGCTATGGCTACACCTTC CASSTGQGAGYGYTF
TRBJ2-1 TRBD1 many TRBV12-5 TGTGCTAGCCGCCTTCCCGGGACAGAAGTATACAATGAGCAGTTCTTC CASRLPGTEVYNEQFF
TRBJ2-7 NA many TRBV3-1 TGTGCCAGCAGCCAAGAGGGCGGGATCCCGTACGAGCAGTACTTC CASSQEGGIPYEQYF
TRBJ2-3 NA NA TRBV6-1 TGTGCCAGCAGTCCTGTTGACGGCCGGGTCACAGATACGCAGTATTTT CASSPVDGRVTDTQYF
TRBJ2-7 NA NA TRBV5-5 TGTGCCAGCAGCTTGGCCGGGTACGCCAGCTCCTACGAGCAGTACTTC CASSLAGYASSYEQYF
TRBJ2-7 NA NA TRBV20-1 TGCAGTGCTAGAGAGGATAGCCACGAGCAGTACTTC CSAREDSHEQYF
TRBJ1-4 TRBD1 few TRBV2 TGTGCCAGCAGTTCGGACAGGATTAATGAAAAACTGTTTTTT CASSSDRINEKLFF
TRBJ2-1 NA NA TRBV7-2 TGTGCCAGCAGCCCTCCGGGACGAGAGGCTTACAATGAGCAGTTCTTC CASSPPGREAYNEQFF
TRBJ1-5 NA many TRBV12-3/TRBV12-4 TGTGCCAGCAGTTTAGGGGGGGGAAGCAATCAGCCCCAGCATTTT CASSLGGGSNQPQHF
TRBJ2-2 TRBD1 few TRBV28 TGTGCCAGCAGTTACAGGGGGCTCACCGGGGAGCTGTTTTTT CASSYRGLTGELFF
TRBJ2-6 NA NA TRBV6-2/TRBV6-3 TGTGCCGGCACCCCGGCTCCCGGACAGATTGGGGCCAACGTCCTGACTTTC CAGTPAPGQIGANVLTF
TRBJ2-5 NA few TRBV7-2 TGTGCCAGCAGCTGGGCCGATACCGGGGCTGAGACCCAGTACTTC CASSWADTGAETQYF
TRBJ2-1 NA once TRBV10-3 TGTGCCACCAGTGAAACTTTGGCAGGGGTCAATGAGCAGTTCTTC CATSETLAGVNEQFF
TRBJ2-3 TRBD2 NA TRBV14 TGTGCCGGCAGCCGAGTAGCGGGAGTCACAGATACGCAGTATTTT CAGSRVAGVTDTQYF
TRBJ1-2 NA NA TRBV12-3/TRBV12-4 TGTGCCAGCAGTTCCCCGGGACTCCGGAGCGGCTACACCTTC CASSSPGLRSGYTF
TRBJ2-1 TRBD1 few TRBV27 TGTGCCAGCAGCAGCCAGGGGGCGCCTTACAATGAGCAGTTCTTC CASSSQGAPYNEQFF
TRBJ1-5 TRBD1 many TRBV5-1 TGCGCCAGCAGGCAGGACAGGAGCAATCAGCCCCAGCATTTT CASRQDRSNQPQHF
TRBJ2-1 NA once TRBV9 TGTGCCAGCAGCGAGGGGGACATACTAGTGTACGAGCAGTTCTTC CASSEGDILVYEQFF
TRBJ2-5 NA few TRBV3-1 TGTGCCAGCAGCCAAGATGCCACTCAAGAGACCCAGTACTTC CASSQDATQETQYF
TRBJ2-1 NA few TRBV20-1 TGCAGTGCAGCCGGGACCCCACGCCCCAATGAGCAGTTCTTC CSAAGTPRPNEQFF
TRBJ2-1 NA once TRBV9 TGTGCCAGCAGCTCGCAAGCCAGCGGAAGGGAGACTCACGTCAGGACCCAGTTCTTC CASSSQASGRETHVRTQFF
TRBJ1-5 TRBD1 few TRBV4-1 TGCGCCAGCAGCCAAGATCCGGGACAGGGGGGGGATCAGCCCCAGCATTTT CASSQDPGQGGDQPQHF
TRBJ2-1 NA few TRBV5-5 TGTGCCAGCAGCCTAGGACCAGGGAGCAATGAGCAGTTCTTC CASSLGPGSNEQFF
TRBJ2-1 TRBD2 NA TRBV20-1 TGCAGTGCTAGAGTGCCTGCGGGGGGTTACAATGAGCAGTTCTTC CSARVPAGGYNEQFF
TRBJ1-5 NA NA TRBV6-6 TGTGCCAGCAGTTACTCGGACGGATACAATCAGCCCCAGCATTTT CASSYSDGYNQPQHF
TRBJ2-3 NA many TRBV29-1 TGCAGCGCATCGGACCTAGATACGCAGTATTTT CSASDLDTQYF
TRBJ2-1 NA NA TRBV9 TGTGCCAGCAGCGTAGGTAGTACCTACAATGAGCAGTTCTTC CASSVGSTYNEQFF
TRBJ2-7 TRBD2 many TRBV4-2 TGTGCCAGCAGCCAAGCCCCCCACGACCGACTAGCGTTCTACGAGCAGTACTTC CASSQAPHDRLAFYEQYF
TRBJ1-2 TRBD1 NA TRBV7-9 TGTGCCAGCAGCTTCGAACGGGACAGGACCTGTGGCTACACCTTC CASSFERDRTCGYTF
TRBJ2-5 NA NA TRBV12-3/TRBV12-4 TGTGCCAGCAGTCCTCAGTTCCAAGAGACCCAGTACTTC CASSPQFQETQYF
TRBJ2-5 NA NA TRBV6-1 TGTGCCAGCAGCGCCGGGATCATCCTCCAAGAGACCCAGTACTTC CASSAGIILQETQYF
TRBJ1-2 NA many TRBV7-2 TGTGCCAGCAGCCCACGTGGAGGGGGTTTTGGCTATGGCTACACCTTC CASSPRGGGFGYGYTF
TRBJ2-3 NA NA TRBV7-3 TGTGCCAGCAGCTTAAATGGGGGCCCAGATACGCAGTATTTT CASSLNGGPDTQYF
TRBJ2-1 TRBD2 NA TRBV25-1 TGTGCCAGCAGTGAATTTGAGACTAGCGTTGGTGAGCAGTTCTTC CASSEFETSVGEQFF
TRBJ1-1 NA few TRBV6-2/TRBV6-3 TGTGCCAGCAGTTACCCTCACCAAGGGGTTAAGACTGAAGCTTTCTTT CASSYPHQGVKTEAFF
TRBJ1-4 TRBD1 few TRBV4-1 TGCGCCAGCAGCCAAGATCCGCGGGACAGCTATGAAAAACTGTTTTTT CASSQDPRDSYEKLFF
TRBJ2-7 TRBD1 many TRBV10-1 TGCGCCAGCAGCGAGGGACAGGGGGCCCCTAGGCAGTACTTC CASSEGQGAPRQYF
TRBJ2-3 NA NA TRBV24-1 TGTGCCACCAGTGATGGACGGAAGGATACGCAGTATTTT CATSDGRKDTQYF
TRBJ1-2 TRBD1 NA TRBV29-1 TGCAGCGTTGAAGGACAGGGGGATGGCTACACCTTC CSVEGQGDGYTF
TRBJ1-1 NA NA TRBV29-1 TGCAGCGTTGAAGAGGGGTCTTACACTGAAGCTTTCTTT CSVEEGSYTEAFF
TRBJ2-3 TRBD2 few TRBV6-2/TRBV6-3 TGTGCCAGCAGTTTCGGGAGGGACACAGATACGCAGTATTTT CASSFGRDTDTQYF